This is a list of T cell receptor beta chains from one sample in a study of tumor-infiltrating lymphocytes in localized non-small cell lung cancer. Repertoires were generated with immunoSEQ multiplex PCR, while TCRdb's copy carries only in-frame clones and drops some. The sample shows 12,000 or so clones, approximately 79% of them seen only once. Source material: lung tumor tissue. These receptors all come from a human donor with non-small cell lung cancer. Each CDR3 is given with its conserved first and last residue. The order of the fields is V gene, J gene, D gene, clone size, CDR3 protein, CDR3 DNA. A D gene is named only where the DNA matches it firmly. Not all rows give a size; the values are once, few, many and, for expanded clones, a class.

v_call: TRBV9
j_call: TRBJ2-1
d_call: TRBD2
clone_size: few
cdr3_aa: CASSVDPGLAGEQFF
cdr3_nt: TGTGCCAGCAGCGTAGATCCGGGACTAGCGGGCGAGCAGTTCTTC

v_call: TRBV4-3
j_call: TRBJ2-7
d_call: TRBD2
clone_size: .
cdr3_aa: CASSLRAGGTYEQYF
cdr3_nt: TGCGCCAGCAGCCTACGAGCGGGAGGCACCTACGAGCAGTACTTC

v_call: TRBV27
j_call: TRBJ1-1
d_call: TRBD1
clone_size: .
cdr3_aa: CASSSRTGKGTEAFF
cdr3_nt: TGTGCCAGCAGTTCACGGACAGGAAAGGGGACTGAAGCTTTCTTT

v_call: TRBV5-1
j_call: TRBJ2-3
d_call: .
clone_size: .
cdr3_aa: CASSLGGPTDTQYF
cdr3_nt: TGCGCCAGCAGCTTGGGGGGACCCACAGATACGCAGTATTTT

v_call: TRBV10-3
j_call: TRBJ1-2
d_call: TRBD1
clone_size: .
cdr3_aa: CAISTGEKGYTF
cdr3_nt: TGTGCCATTTCTACAGGGGAGAAAGGCTACACCTTC

v_call: TRBV5-6
j_call: TRBJ2-4
d_call: TRBD1
clone_size: .
cdr3_aa: CASRTSVLDRLDRENIQYF
cdr3_nt: TGTGCCAGCAGGACTTCAGTACTGGACAGGTTGGATAGAGAAAACATTCAGTACTTC

v_call: TRBV27
j_call: TRBJ1-5
d_call: TRBD1
clone_size: .
cdr3_aa: CASSRDRASNQPQHF
cdr3_nt: TGTGCCAGCAGTCGAGACAGGGCCAGCAATCAGCCCCAGCATTTT

v_call: TRBV7-2
j_call: TRBJ2-2
d_call: .
clone_size: .
cdr3_aa: CASSLVPASFPGELFF
cdr3_nt: TGTGCCAGCAGCTTAGTGCCGGCTAGCTTCCCCGGGGAGCTGTTTTTT

v_call: TRBV19
j_call: TRBJ2-2
d_call: TRBD1
clone_size: .
cdr3_aa: CASKAGGYGELFF
cdr3_nt: TGTGCCAGTAAGGCAGGGGGCTACGGGGAGCTGTTTTTT

v_call: TRBV25-1
j_call: TRBJ1-6
d_call: .
clone_size: .
cdr3_aa: CASTDYNSPLHF
cdr3_nt: TGTGCCAGCACGGACTATAATTCACCCCTCCACTTT